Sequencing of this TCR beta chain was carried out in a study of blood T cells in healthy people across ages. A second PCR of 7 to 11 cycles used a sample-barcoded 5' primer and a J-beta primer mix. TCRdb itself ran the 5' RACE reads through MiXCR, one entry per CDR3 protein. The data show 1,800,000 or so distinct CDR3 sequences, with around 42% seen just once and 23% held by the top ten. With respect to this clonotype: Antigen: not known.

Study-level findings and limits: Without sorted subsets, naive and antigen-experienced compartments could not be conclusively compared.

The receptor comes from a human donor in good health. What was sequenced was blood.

The CDR3 sequence is CATPRPQHF. The CDR3 bases are TGTGCCACCCCTCGGCCCCAGCATTTT. V is TRBV21-1 and J is TRBJ1-5. TRBV21-1 is designated a pseudogene. The CDR3 loop spans 9 amino acids.